The 23 T cell receptor beta chains given below trace back to one sample, sequenced in a study of blood T cell repertoires in COVID-19. The repertoire was sequenced with immunoSEQ multiplex PCR; TCRdb's copy has only in-frame clones and lacks some. This table has over 200,000 clones, around four fifths appearing once. Sequenced material: peripheral blood. The receptors stem from a man aged 35 to 55 with active or convalescent COVID-19.

V is TRBV12-3 or TRBV12-4 and J is TRBJ2-1; D may be TRBD1 (5 bases). V was shortened by 5 bases and J by 13 bases, with 9 bases between the two germline ends. The CDR3 length is 10 residues. CDR3 sequence: CASSIGAQFF. The DNA for the CDR3 is TGTGCCAGCAGTATTGGGGCACAGTTCTTC.

V is TRBV11-2 and J is TRBJ1-1, with 8 bases fitting TRBD1. Looked up from germline, CDR1 is SGHAT and CDR2 is FQNNGV. Trimming removed 5 bases from V and 6 bases from J; junction bases left unmatched: 8. This CDR3 contains 14 residues. The CDR3 spells CASSQQGEVAEAFF. CDR3 coding DNA: TGTGCCAGCAGCCAACAGGGGGAGGTGGCTGAAGCTTTCTTT.

This clone was seen a single time. The rearrangement links TRBV29-1 to TRBJ1-2; the D is unclear. V dropped 5 bases and J dropped 4 bases, with 17 bases sitting between them. The length of the CDR3 is 14 residues. Per germline, CDR1 SQVTM and CDR2 ANQGSEA. CDR3 sequence (DNA): TGCAGCGTTCTATACTCCAACCGCTCCTATGGCTACACCTTC. Its protein is CSVLYSNRSYGYTF.

This clone was detected only once. The chain joins TRBV30 to TRBJ2-7; TRBD2 might be the D (5 bases). V was trimmed by 2 bases and J by 3 bases, leaving 11 bases between them. Per germline, CDR1 GTSNPN and CDR2 SVGIG (reference sequence). The CDR3 covers 13 residues. Here the CDR3 DNA reads TGTGCCTGGAGTAGAGGGAACTACTACGAGCAGTACTTC. It yields the protein CAWSRGNYYEQYF.

The chain joins TRBV3-1 (or the pseudogene TRBV3-2) to TRBJ2-2, with TRBD1 identical over 8 bases. V lost 3 bases and J lost 5; bases outside the gene matches: 5. Germline CDR1 LGHDT, CDR2 YNNKEL (reference sequence). The CDR3 extends over 15 amino acids. The CDR3 DNA reads TGTGCCAGCAGCCACACCGACAGGGGTACCGGGGAGCTGTTTTTT. It specifies CASSHTDRGTGELFF.

This chain's CDR3 is CASSAGAGNTIYF. CDR3 coding DNA: TGTGCCAGCAGTGCCGGGGCTGGAAACACCATATATTTT. The V call is TRBV7-9, the J call TRBJ1-3, with D hard to call. The germline gives CDR1 SEHNR, CDR2 FQNEAQ (reference sequence). V lost 6 bases to trimming and J lost 2 bases, with 8 bases between them. This CDR3 is built from 13 residues. Drawing the rest from reference TRBV7-9 and TRBJ1-3, the complete variable domain is DTGVSQNPRHKITKRGQNVTFRCDPISEHNRLYWYRQTLGQGPEFLTYFQNEAQLEKSRLLSDRFSAERPKGSFSTLEIQRTEQGDSAMYLCASSAGAGNTIYFGEGSWLTVV.

This clone was seen a few times. This chain joins TRBV6-5 and TRBJ1-2; 7 bases agree with TRBD1. CDR3 length: 14 amino acids. J gave up 6 bases and V 8 bases, and 12 bases lay outside the gene matches. CDR1 and CDR2 (germline): MNHEY, SVGAGI. The CDR3, as DNA: TGTGCCAGCTGCCTCGGGCAGGGGGTTGATGGCTACACCTTC. This gives the protein CASCLGQGVDGYTF.

This rearrangement joins TRBV9 to TRBJ2-7; possible D gene TRBD1, 6 bases. Germline V CDR1 and CDR2: SGDLS, YYNGEE. CDR3 length: 14 amino acids. With 1 base removed from V and 5 bases from J, the gap between germline ends came to 13 bases. This CDR3 is CASSVTPAGDEQYF. The CDR3 DNA follows: TGTGCCAGCAGCGTAACCCCAGCAGGGGACGAGCAGTACTTC.

The rearrangement joins TRBV30 to TRBJ2-3, with 7 bases that match TRBD2. The CDR3 runs 14 residues. From germline, CDR1 is GTSNPN and CDR2 SVGIG (reference sequence). J was trimmed by 5 bases and V by 7 bases; bases with no gene match: 12. CDR3 coding DNA: TGTGCCTCTATTTATAGCGGGTTGGGAGATACGCAGTATTTT. Its translation is CASIYSGLGDTQYF. The full variable domain, with the rest looked up from reference TRBV30 and TRBJ2-3, is SQTIHQWPATLVQPVGSPLSLECTVEGTSNPNLYWYRQAAGRGLQLLFYSVGIGQISSEVPQNLSASRPQDRQFILSSKKLLLSDSGFYLCASIYSGLGDTQYFGPGTRLTVL.

This clone showed up just once. The rearrangement joins TRBV14 to TRBJ1-2; D perhaps matches TRBD1 (6 bases). The CDR3 covers 13 residues. Germline V gene lookup returns CDR1 SGHDN and CDR2 FVKESK. V was pared by 2 bases and J by 4 bases, with 8 bases between. The CDR3 region has the DNA TGTGCCAGCAGCCAAACAGGGATCTATGGCTACACCTTC. Protein sequence: CASSQTGIYGYTF.

The chain joins TRBV19 to TRBJ2-2; TRBD2 aligns across 11 bases. Germline V gene sequence: CDR1 LNHDA, CDR2 SQIVND (reference sequence). This CDR3 region has 14 residues. With 4 bases clipped from V and 6 bases from J, the junction kept 1 base outside the gene matches. The CDR3 coding sequence is TGTGCCAGTAGTACACTAGCGGGAGCCGGGGAGCTGTTTTTT. It codes for CASSTLAGAGELFF.

This sequence joins TRBV5-1 and TRBJ2-3; 9 bases fit TRBD1. The CDR3 is 15 residues long. CDR1 is SGHRS, CDR2 YFSETQ, per germline. V lost 2 bases, J lost 1 base, and 2 bases stayed unmatched. CDR3 sequence reads: CASSFGTGRTDTQYF. CDR3 sequence (DNA): TGCGCCAGCAGCTTCGGGACAGGGCGCACAGATACGCAGTATTTT.

This sequence joins TRBV3-1 (or the pseudogene TRBV3-2) and TRBJ1-6, with D perhaps TRBD1 (6 bases). CDR1 and CDR2 (germline): LGHDT, YNNKEL (reference sequence). V was trimmed by 1 base and J by 5 bases, leaving 6 bases between them. CDR3 length equals 14 residues. CDR3 amino acids: CASSQGTDNSPLHF. In nucleotides, the CDR3 is TGTGCCAGCAGCCAAGGGACAGATAATTCACCCCTCCACTTT.

This rearrangement joins TRBV19 to TRBJ2-7, with 11 bases aligning to TRBD2. Trimming took 3 bases from V and 2 from J; bases not matched to a gene: 6. The CDR3 length is 16 residues. Germline V gene sequence: CDR1 LNHDA, CDR2 SQIVND (reference sequence). The CDR3 DNA is TGTGCCAGTAGTATGGTCGGGACTAGCGGAACCTACGAGCAGTACTTC. It yields the protein CASSMVGTSGTYEQYF.

In this sample, this clone turned up once. This sequence joins TRBV2 and TRBJ2-7; the match to TRBD1 covers 9 bases. The CDR3 has 13 amino acids. Germline CDR1 and CDR2: SNHLY and FYNNEI. V trimming: 5 bases; J trimming: 5 bases; junction bases outside the gene matches: 4. The CDR3 spells CASSPGTGNEQYF. CDR3 coding DNA: TGTGCCAGCAGTCCCGGGACAGGGAACGAGCAGTACTTC. Combining the CDR3 with reference TRBV2 and TRBJ2-7 gives the whole variable domain EPEVTQTPSHQVTQMGQEVILRCVPISNHLYFYWYRQILGQKVEFLVSFYNNEISEKSEIFDDQFSVERPDGSNFTLKIRSTKLEDSAMYFCASSPGTGNEQYFGPGTRLTVT.

This chain joins TRBV28 and TRBJ1-1, with no clear D. Germline loops: CDR1 MDHEN, CDR2 SYDVKM. The CDR3 is 14 residues long. The V and J ends lost 1 base and 4 bases respectively, with 10 bases between them. The CDR3 nucleotides read TGTGCCAGCAGTTTATCCTTAATTTCCACTGAAGCTTTCTTT. Translated: CASSLSLISTEAFF.

The chain combines TRBV7-2 with TRBJ2-3, with D possibly TRBD2 on 5 matching bases. With 3 bases removed from V and 1 base from J, the gap between germline ends came to 11 bases. The CDR3 length is 15 residues. CDR1 SGHTA and CDR2 FQGNSA come from the germline V gene. The CDR3 is CASSFVQEGTDTQYF. The DNA of the CDR3 is TGTGCCAGCAGCTTCGTCCAGGAGGGCACAGATACGCAGTATTTT.

The rearrangement links TRBV4-3 to TRBJ2-3; weak D call: TRBD1 (6 bases). CDR3 size: 17 residues. Germline V lookup: CDR1 LGHNA, CDR2 YSLEER. Deletions cut 0 bases from V and 7 bases from J, with 20 bases between. The CDR3 sequence is CASSQERARGGVNTQYF. For the CDR3, the DNA is TGCGCCAGCAGCCAAGAGAGGGCCCGAGGGGGAGTCAATACGCAGTATTTT.

The rearrangement links TRBV18 to TRBJ1-6, with D perhaps TRBD1 (5 bases). Germline V gives CDR1 KGHSH, CDR2 LQKENI. The CDR3 has 17 amino acids. Trimming left V 6 bases short and J 4 bases short, with 19 bases between. The CDR3 sequence is CASSPPAGGEYNSPLHF. Here the CDR3 DNA reads TGTGCCAGCTCGCCCCCTGCCGGGGGAGAATATAATTCACCCCTCCACTTT.

The rearrangement joins TRBV5-8 to TRBJ2-5, with D tentatively TRBD1 (6 bases). Per the germline V gene, CDR1 is SGHTS and CDR2 is YDEGEE. CDR3 length: 14 amino acids. Trimming shortened V by 3 bases and J by 0 bases, and 9 bases separated the two germline ends. The CDR3 is CASSWGHYQETQYF. The CDR3 nucleotides read TGTGCCAGCAGCTGGGGACATTACCAAGAGACCCAGTACTTC.

This chain uses TRBV6-5 with TRBJ2-7, with 8 bases that match TRBD2. The CDR3 length is 14 residues. Germline V lookup: CDR1 MNHEY, CDR2 SVGAGI. V dropped 7 bases and J dropped 4; count of bases not matched to a gene: 9. CDR3 protein: CASNPAGVKYEQYF. The CDR3 DNA reads TGTGCCAGCAACCCAGCGGGGGTGAAATACGAGCAGTACTTC.

This sequence joins TRBV18 and TRBJ2-2, with 9 bases matching TRBD2. V was clipped by 3 bases and J by 0 bases; unmatched bases: 2. This CDR3 is built from 16 residues. CDR1 is KGHSH and CDR2 is LQKENI in the germline V gene. The CDR3 loop is CASSPLAGTNTGELFF. For the CDR3, the DNA is TGTGCCAGCTCACCTCTAGCGGGAACGAACACCGGGGAGCTGTTTTTT. Supplemented by reference TRBV18 and TRBJ2-2, the full variable domain reads NAGVMQNPRHLVRRRGQEARLRCSPMKGHSHVYWYRQLPEEGLKFMVYLQKENIIDESGMPKERFSAEFPKEGPSILRIQQVVRGDSAAYFCASSPLAGTNTGELFFGEGSRLTVL.

The chain uses TRBV5-1 and TRBJ1-1, with D perhaps TRBD1 (6 bases). This CDR3 comprises 14 residues. V was clipped by 4 bases and J by 2 bases, with 12 bases between them. Germline V CDR1 and CDR2: SGHRS, YFSETQ. In DNA, the CDR3 is TGCGCCAGCAGCGTAGGGGGAGCTAACACTGAAGCTTTCTTT. Encoded protein: CASSVGGANTEAFF.